This is a list of T cell receptor beta chains from one sample in a study of T cells in localized non-small cell lung cancer. The repertoire was sequenced with immunoSEQ multiplex PCR; TCRdb's copy has only in-frame clones and lacks some. The data hold fewer than 25,000 clones, with less than 90% observed a single time. Sequenced here: peripheral blood, sampled before any cancer treatment. The receptors derive from a woman aged 35-75 years with stage I lung adenocarcinoma. CDR3s include the opening cysteine and the closing phenylalanine or tryptophan. Each record gives: D gene, clone size, V gene, J gene, CDR3 DNA, CDR3 protein. A D gene is named only where the DNA matches it firmly. Part of the rows lack a size; the others show once, few, many or a class for expanded clones.

.	.	TRBV7-8	TRBJ1-6	TGTGCCAGCAGCAGGGCCACCTATAATTCACCCCTCCACTTT	CASSRATYNSPLHF
TRBD1	.	TRBV27	TRBJ1-4	TGTGCCAGCAGTTCACTCCGGGACAGGGTCGAAAAACTGTTTTTT	CASSSLRDRVEKLFF
.	.	TRBV25-1	TRBJ1-2	TGTGCCAGCAGTGGTGGTTCGGGGGCAATCTATGGCTACACCTTC	CASSGGSGAIYGYTF
TRBD1	.	TRBV7-9	TRBJ2-4	TGTGCCAGCAGCTCAACAGGGACCGGGACAGGGGGCTTGAACATTCAGTACTTC	CASSSTGTGTGGLNIQYF
.	few	TRBV6-6	TRBJ1-3	TGTGCCAGCAGTGGGCCGGGACACCTAACGGGGAACACCATATATTTT	CASSGPGHLTGNTIYF
.	once	TRBV25-1	TRBJ1-6	TGTGCCAGCAGTGAAGAAGGGATCCGATCCTCACCCCTCCACTTT	CASSEEGIRSSPLHF
.	.	TRBV21-1	TRBJ1-5	TGTGCCAGCAAAGACAGGGCTAAGGGTACTAACAATCAGCCCCAGCATTTT	CASKDRAKGTNNQPQHF
TRBD1	few	TRBV2	TRBJ1-5	TGTGCCAGCACCGACAGGGGTCGGAATCAGCCCCAGCATTTT	CASTDRGRNQPQHF
.	.	TRBV6-5	TRBJ2-6	TGTGCCAGCAGTTACTCTCAGGAGGTCAACGTCCTGACTTTC	CASSYSQEVNVLTF
TRBD1	.	TRBV10-3	TRBJ1-5	TGTGCCATCAGTGAGGACAGGGAAGGCAATCAGCCCCAGCATTTT	CAISEDREGNQPQHF
TRBD2	.	TRBV4-2	TRBJ2-5	TGTGCCAGCAGCCAAGCTGAGCGGGGGGGCTGGGAGACCCAGTACTTC	CASSQAERGGWETQYF
TRBD2	.	TRBV4-1	TRBJ2-1	TGCGCCAGCAGCCAAGAAGGAGCGGGGGGCAATGAGCAGTTCTTC	CASSQEGAGGNEQFF
TRBD1	.	TRBV6-1	TRBJ1-2	TGTGCCAGCAGGGGACAGGGGGCGAAAGGCTACACCTTC	CASRGQGAKGYTF
TRBD1	.	TRBV4-3	TRBJ1-2	TGCGCCAGCAGCCAATCCGGGACAGGGAATTATGGCTACACCTTC	CASSQSGTGNYGYTF
TRBD1	few	TRBV18	TRBJ2-3	TGTGCCAGCTCACCAAGGGACAGAAGTCATACGCAGTATTTT	CASSPRDRSHTQYF
.	.	TRBV15	TRBJ2-2	TGTGCCACCGCAACTTACACCGGGGAGCTGTTTTTT	CATATYTGELFF
.	few	TRBV19	TRBJ2-4	TGTGCCAGTAGTTTCCGGGACCCGAAAAACATTCAGTACTTC	CASSFRDPKNIQYF
.	.	TRBV5-6	TRBJ1-1	TGTGCCAGCAGCTTGGCCTTAGGGTCCGGGGGCACTGAAGCTTTCTTT	CASSLALGSGGTEAFF
TRBD2	few	TRBV7-2	TRBJ2-3	TGTGCCAGCAGCTCAGGAGTGGGTCTAGCGGGGGGGAACACAGATACGCAGTATTTT	CASSSGVGLAGGNTDTQYF
.	.	TRBV4-1	TRBJ1-2	TGCGCCAGCAGCCAAGGGGGGGCAGGCTATGGCTACACCTTC	CASSQGGAGYGYTF
TRBD2	.	TRBV4-2	TRBJ2-7	TGTGCCAGCAGCCGTGGTGGGACTAGCGGCCTCTACGAGCAGTACTTC	CASSRGGTSGLYEQYF
TRBD2	once	TRBV6-5	TRBJ2-2	TGTGCCAGCATAAGTCGGGGGGTGGACACCGGGGAGCTGTTTTTT	CASISRGVDTGELFF
.	.	TRBV6-1	TRBJ1-5	TGTGCCAGCAGTAGTAATAGCAATCAGCCCCAGCATTTT	CASSSNSNQPQHF
.	.	TRBV4-3	TRBJ2-3	TGCGCCAGCAGCCGCGGGGACTTCGGCACAGATACGCAGTATTTT	CASSRGDFGTDTQYF
.	.	TRBV20-1	TRBJ1-3	TGCAGTACCCCGAGGGGAAACACCATATATTTT	CSTPRGNTIYF
.	.	TRBV28	TRBJ2-7	TGTGCCAGCAGTTTTAGATCGACAGAATCCGAGCAGTACTTC	CASSFRSTESEQYF
TRBD2	.	TRBV6-5	TRBJ2-2	TGTGCCAGCAGTTACCATAGCGGGGAGAACACCGGGGAGCTGTTTTTT	CASSYHSGENTGELFF
.	once	TRBV21-1	TRBJ1-3	TGTGCCAGCAGCAATAAGGGCGGTTGCGGCACCATATATTTT	CASSNKGGCGTIYF
TRBD1	.	TRBV18	TRBJ1-1	TGTGCCAGCTCACCACCCATGGGACAGGGCACTGAAGCTTTCTTT	CASSPPMGQGTEAFF
.	.	TRBV6-6	TRBJ2-5	TGTGCCAGCAGTTACATGGGTGAGGAGACCCAGTACTTC	CASSYMGEETQYF
.	.	TRBV5-6	TRBJ2-1	TGTGCCAGCAGCTCCCACAGGGTGGATAATGAGCAGTTCTTC	CASSSHRVDNEQFF
.	.	TRBV5-1	TRBJ2-2	TGCGCCAGCAGCTTGCGGGTGGGCACCGGGGAGCTGTTTTTT	CASSLRVGTGELFF
.	medium-sized	TRBV28	TRBJ1-3	TGTGCCAGCAGTCCGGGGAGCTCTGGAAACACCATATATTTT	CASSPGSSGNTIYF
.	once	TRBV6-5	TRBJ2-1	TGTGCCAGCAGCCGCAACCTCCCTCGAAACAATGAGCAGTTCTTC	CASSRNLPRNNEQFF
TRBD2	.	TRBV7-2	TRBJ2-2	TGTGCCAGCAGCATGGGACTATCATACACCGGGGAGCTGTTTTTT	CASSMGLSYTGELFF
TRBD1	.	TRBV11-3	TRBJ2-2	TGTGCCAGCAGCTTAGGCAGGGGGAAAGGCACCGGGGAGCTGTTTTTT	CASSLGRGKGTGELFF
TRBD2	.	TRBV5-4	TRBJ2-7	TGTGCCAGCAGCTTGGAAGGGCGGGGAGGGCTCTACGAGCAGTACTTC	CASSLEGRGGLYEQYF
TRBD2	once	TRBV6-4	TRBJ2-1	TGTGCCAGCAGTCCCACTAGCGGGGGGGGAAATGAGCAGTTCTTC	CASSPTSGGGNEQFF
TRBD2	.	TRBV15	TRBJ2-6	TGTGCCACCAGCAGAAAAAAACTAGCGGGGGCCACCTCTGGGGCCAACGTCCTGACTTTC	CATSRKKLAGATSGANVLTF
.	.	TRBV28	TRBJ2-7	TGTGCCAGCAGTTTGTATGGGTGGAACTCTCAAAAAACCTACGAGCAGTACTTC	CASSLYGWNSQKTYEQYF
.	.	TRBV20-1	TRBJ2-7	TGCAGAGCGGGACAGCCCTACGAGCAGTACTTC	CRAGQPYEQYF
.	.	TRBV5-1	TRBJ2-2	TGCGCCAGCAGCTTGGCCGGTAGTTCGGGGGAGCTGTTTTTT	CASSLAGSSGELFF
.	once	TRBV4-2	TRBJ1-3	TGTGCCAGCAGCCAAGATGGAGCTAACTCTGGAAACACCATATATTTT	CASSQDGANSGNTIYF
TRBD1	.	TRBV2	TRBJ1-2	TGTGCCAGCAGTGAAGTAGGGGACAGGGGCAGCTACACCTTC	CASSEVGDRGSYTF
TRBD1	.	TRBV27	TRBJ2-7	TGTGCCAGCAGAAGTCACAGGGGGCCCTCCTACGAGCAGTACTTC	CASRSHRGPSYEQYF
.	.	TRBV18	TRBJ2-5	TGTGCCAGCTCACCAATGGGGGGTATCACGGAGACCCAGTACTTC	CASSPMGGITETQYF
.	.	TRBV7-7	TRBJ2-7	TGTGCCAGCAGCTTAGGGGGAGATACAATCTACGAGCAGTACTTC	CASSLGGDTIYEQYF
TRBD1	.	TRBV9	TRBJ1-2	TGTGCCAGCAGCGTTACCCCGGGACAGCTATACGGCTACACCTTC	CASSVTPGQLYGYTF
.	few	TRBV19	TRBJ1-6	TGTGCCAGTAGTCATGGGAGAGGAATAACTTCACCCCTCCACTTT	CASSHGRGITSPLHF
.	.	TRBV5-1	TRBJ2-7	TGCGCCAGCAGCCGGGGGGGACAGGGCCCCCACGAGCAGTACTTC	CASSRGGQGPHEQYF
TRBD1	few	TRBV7-3	TRBJ1-2	TGTGCCAGCAGCCTCACAGGGGAGAAAGGGGGCTACACCTTC	CASSLTGEKGGYTF
TRBD1	once	TRBV19	TRBJ1-5	TGTGCCAGTAGCAGCCGGGACAGGGGGATTATGAGGGATCAGCCCCAGCATTTT	CASSSRDRGIMRDQPQHF
.	.	TRBV5-6	TRBJ2-5	TGTGCCAGCAGCGCCAATACAGGGTTCGGCGAGACCCAGTACTTC	CASSANTGFGETQYF
TRBD2	once	TRBV2	TRBJ2-5	TGTGCCAGTGGGACTAGCATACAAGAGACCCAGTACTTC	CASGTSIQETQYF
.	.	TRBV2	TRBJ1-5	TGTGCCAGCAGTAGGTCGGAGGGAGGTCAGCCCCAGCATTTT	CASSRSEGGQPQHF
TRBD1	.	TRBV6-5	TRBJ2-7	TGTGCCAGCAAGAAAACAGGGACAGGGGCCAACGAGCAGTACTTC	CASKKTGTGANEQYF
.	.	TRBV5-8	TRBJ1-4	TGTGCCAGCAGCTTGGGTCCCAACCACGATGAAAAACTGTTTTTT	CASSLGPNHDEKLFF
.	once	TRBV7-6	TRBJ2-3	TGTGCCAGCAGCCCTCTATCGGATACGCAGTATTTT	CASSPLSDTQYF
.	.	TRBV6-5	TRBJ1-3	TGTGCCAGCAGCCGAAGTATTGGGGGAGGAAACACCATATATTTT	CASSRSIGGGNTIYF